This T cell receptor beta chain was documented in a study of graft-versus-host responses after intestinal transplantation. Across the whole study: All recipients were transplanted with multivisceral, liver-intestinal, or isolated intestinal grafts.

General study points: GvH clones turned up in recipient marrow; some had shown up first in ileum or blood. Allografts carried high graft-versus-host to host-versus-graft clonal ratios in patients having graft-donor T cell macrochimerism.

Repertoires were generated with immunoSEQ multiplex PCR, while TCRdb's copy carries only in-frame clones and drops some. The sample includes some 87,000 clones, 85% to 95% of them seen just once. CDR1 is PRHDT and CDR2 is FYEKMQ in the germline V gene (reference sequence). V lost 1 base and J 5 bases, leaving 8 bases between the germline ends. The CDR3 runs to 14 residues. About this clone itself: As yet, its antigen is unknown.

V and J are TRBV13 and TRBJ1-4, with D tentatively TRBD1 (5 bases). This sequence was found in a human donor who was the organ donor for an intestinal transplant. Specimen: unstimulated CD8+ T cells sorted from spleen or lymph node cells, collected before transplant. CDR3 bases: TGTGCCAGCAGCTTAGCCGGGGGGAATGAAAAACTGTTTTTT. It codes for CASSLAGGNEKLFF.